The 8 T cell receptor beta chains below all came from one sample that was sequenced in a study of shared clonotypes between healthy human individuals (dated by TCRdb to about 2020). Libraries came from the immunoSEQ multiplex PCR assay. This immuneACCESS table, as held by TCRdb, lists in-frame sequences with V and J called but not all clones. Of the missing ones, under half trace to an unresolved V gene in checked studies; the others have no known cause. The sample data list approximately 1.5 million clones, and around 98% of these were observed just once. Roughly 0.45% of the sample comes from the top ten. Sequencing was done on a sample of naive CD4+ T cells sorted from blood. The intended sense of this specimen's cell subset or site label: CD45RA+ positively selected. The origin of the receptors is a man aged 25-45 years in good health.

The chain joins TRBV7-6 to TRBJ2-3; possible D gene TRBD1, 5 bases. V was clipped by 4 bases and J by 1 base, with 15 bases between them. This CDR3 is built from 16 residues. The germline V gene encodes CDR1 SGHVS and CDR2 FNYEAQ. CDR3 amino acids: CASSSPVGRGTDTQYF. In nucleotides, the CDR3 is TGTGCCAGCAGCTCCCCTGTGGGCAGGGGCACAGATACGCAGTATTTT.

V usage is TRBV28 and J usage is TRBJ1-2; 9 bases fit TRBD1. In germline, CDR1 is MDHEN, CDR2 SYDVKM. V lost 5 bases, J lost 8 bases, and 15 bases stayed unmatched. The CDR3 is 16 amino acids. CDR3 bases: TGTGCCAGCAGTCTAAGCGGGACAGGGAGGATGCGGGGCTACACCTTC. Translating it yields CASSLSGTGRMRGYTF.

The chain joins TRBV4-3 to TRBJ2-7; D perhaps matches TRBD1 (7 bases). CDR1 LGHNA and CDR2 YSLEER come from the germline V gene. The CDR3 length is 14 residues. V shed 1 base and J shed 4 bases, with 11 bases lying between them. The CDR3 DNA is TGCGCCAGCAGCCAAGGTTCAGGGGGGTACGAGCAGTACTTC. Translation: CASSQGSGGYEQYF.

This chain links TRBV5-1 with TRBJ2-7; TRBD2 aligns across 16 bases. CDR1 and CDR2 from the germline V gene are SGHRS and YFSETQ. Trimming removed 2 bases from V and 2 bases from J; junction bases left unmatched: 4. CDR3 length: 17 residues. The CDR3 sequence is CASSFGTSGRATYEQYF. CDR3 in DNA: TGCGCCAGCAGCTTTGGGACTAGCGGGAGGGCCACCTACGAGCAGTACTTC.

The V call is TRBV7-3, the J call TRBJ2-1; 7 nucleotides line up with TRBD1. Germline-derived CDR1 and CDR2 are SGHTA and FQGTGA. Trimming took 4 bases from V and 8 from J; bases not matched to a gene: 11. The CDR3 extends over 15 amino acids. CDR3 in amino acids: CASSYNKDRVHEQFF. The CDR3 DNA reads TGTGCCAGCAGCTACAATAAAGACAGGGTCCATGAGCAGTTCTTC.

The rearrangement joins TRBV6-1 to TRBJ2-7; a weak D match, TRBD1 (6 bases). Germline CDR1 is MNHNS and CDR2 is SASEGT. The CDR3 spans 13 residues. The ends were cut back, 5 bases at V and 0 bases at J, with 8 bases in the middle. The CDR3 sequence is CASSPDSSYEQYF. CDR3 sequence (DNA): TGTGCCAGCAGTCCGGACAGCTCCTACGAGCAGTACTTC.

The chain is built from TRBV29-1 and TRBJ2-1, with 10 bases identical to TRBD1. CDR3 length equals 13 residues. After removal of 4 bases from V and 8 bases from J, the junction contained 5 bases not matched to a gene. CDR1 is SQVTM, CDR2 ANQGSEA, per germline. The CDR3 protein is CSVVRQGAHEQFF. Written as DNA, the CDR3 is TGCAGCGTTGTCCGACAGGGGGCTCATGAGCAGTTCTTC.

This clone was observed once. The V call is TRBV23-1, the J call TRBJ2-1; D is undetermined. TRBV23-1 carries the ORF label, with uncertain function. The ends were cut back, 7 bases at V and 1 base at J, with 8 bases in the middle. There are 13 residues in the CDR3. CDR3 bases: TGCGCCAGCACCCCAGAATCCTACAATGAGCAGTTCTTC. Translated, it gives CASTPESYNEQFF.